This TCR beta chain derives from a study of T cell responses to AZD1222 COVID-19 vaccine. Study-level findings and limits: Researchers took repertoire samples only after the peak T cell response had come. Vaccine-related CD4 TCRs covered spike, predominating at 160-218 and 743-854. Nearly half of the spike-specific TCRs reportedly recognize variant regions that carry no mutations. Clonal diversity may have been underestimated, and the donors were mostly white British, with more females than males.

A word on this clone: Its target is unknown.

CDR1 KGHSH and CDR2 LQKENI come from the germline V gene. V lost 4 bases, J lost 1 base, and 3 bases stayed unmatched. This CDR3 contains 14 residues. Libraries were prepared by immunoSEQ multiplex PCR; TCRdb keeps only in-frame clonotypes and omits some of them. In the table there are approximately 100,000 clones, 80% to 90% of which are singletons. V gene TRBV18 combines with J gene TRBJ1-1, with 7 nucleotides matching TRBD1. This clonotype was obtained from an adult in good health. The sequenced sample was peripheral blood, obtained on day 0 of AZD1222 vaccination. The CDR3 protein is CASSLQGQNTEAFF. Here the CDR3 DNA reads TGTGCCAGCTCACTACAGGGGCAGAACACTGAAGCTTTCTTT.